This TCR beta chain was sequenced for a study of shared clonotypes between healthy human individuals. Naive CD8 isolation took CD45RO-negative cells positively selected for CCR7 and excluded terminally differentiated effector memory CD45RA+ cells. The authors distributed each subset's genomic DNA evenly over several immunoSEQ plates. The method was immunoSEQ multiplex PCR; TCRdb's version includes in-frame clones alone and lacks a portion of them. The sample shows about 1,800,000 clones, approximately 94% of them seen only once. V was cut by 2 bases and J by 2 bases, with 9 bases left in between. Germline V gene sequence: CDR1 MNHNY, CDR2 SVGAGI (reference sequence). This CDR3 spans 14 amino acids. Concerning this clone itself: Within the sample, other DNA sequences also encode this same CDR3.

The chain couples TRBV6-6 to TRBJ2-5; no firm D call. The sequencing input was naive CD8+ T cells sorted from blood. The TCR originated in a man aged 18 to 30 in good health. CDR3 sequence: CASSYAGTQETQYF. CDR3 DNA sequence: TGTGCCAGCAGTTACGCAGGAACACAAGAGACCCAGTACTTC.